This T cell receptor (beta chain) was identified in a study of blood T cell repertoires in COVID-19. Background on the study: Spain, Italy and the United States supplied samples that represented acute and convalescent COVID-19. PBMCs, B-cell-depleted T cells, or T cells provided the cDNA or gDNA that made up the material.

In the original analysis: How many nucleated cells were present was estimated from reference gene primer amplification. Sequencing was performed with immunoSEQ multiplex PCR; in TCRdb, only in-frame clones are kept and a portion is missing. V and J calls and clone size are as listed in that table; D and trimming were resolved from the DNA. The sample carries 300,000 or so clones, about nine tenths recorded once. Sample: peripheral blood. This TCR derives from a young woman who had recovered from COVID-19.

The CDR3 sequence is CASSLVLAGFYNEQFF. DNA for the CDR3: TGTGCCAGCAGCTTAGTTCTAGCGGGGTTCTACAATGAGCAGTTCTTC. This sequence joins TRBV7-6 and TRBJ2-1, with 9 positions matching TRBD2. CDR1 is SGHVS, CDR2 FNYEAQ, per germline. The J segment lost 3 bases and the V segment lost 1 base, leaving 4 bases of the junction unmatched. There are 16 residues in the CDR3. The complete variable domain, with remaining parts taken from reference TRBV7-6 and TRBJ2-1, reads GAGVSQSPRYKVTKRGQDVALRCDPISGHVSLYWYRQALGQGPEFLTYFNYEAQQDKSGLPNDRFSAERPEGSISTLTIQRTEQRDSAMYRCASSLVLAGFYNEQFFGPGTRLTVL.